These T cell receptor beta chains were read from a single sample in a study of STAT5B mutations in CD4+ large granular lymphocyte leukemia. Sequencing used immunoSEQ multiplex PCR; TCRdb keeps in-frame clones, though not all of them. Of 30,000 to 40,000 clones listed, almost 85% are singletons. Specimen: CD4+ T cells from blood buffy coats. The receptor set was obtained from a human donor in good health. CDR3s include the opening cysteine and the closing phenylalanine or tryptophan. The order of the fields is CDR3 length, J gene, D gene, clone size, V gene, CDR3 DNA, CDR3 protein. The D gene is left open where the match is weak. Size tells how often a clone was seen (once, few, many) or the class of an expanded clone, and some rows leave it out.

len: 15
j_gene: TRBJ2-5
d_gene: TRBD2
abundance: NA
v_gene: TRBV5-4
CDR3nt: TGTGCCAGCAGCTCCAGTAGCGGGGGACAAGAGACCCAGTACTTC
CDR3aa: CASSSSSGGQETQYF

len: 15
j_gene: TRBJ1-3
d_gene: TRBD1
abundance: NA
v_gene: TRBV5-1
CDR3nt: TGCGCCAGCAGCACCTCAGGGGGCGAGGGAAACACCATATATTTT
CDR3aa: CASSTSGGEGNTIYF

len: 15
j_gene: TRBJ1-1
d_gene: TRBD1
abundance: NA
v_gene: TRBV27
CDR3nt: TGTGCCAGCAGTAAAAGAGGGACAGTGAACACTGAAGCTTTCTTT
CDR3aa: CASSKRGTVNTEAFF

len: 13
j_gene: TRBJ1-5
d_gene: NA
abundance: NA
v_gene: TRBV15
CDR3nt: TGTGCCACCAGCAGAGATCCCGACGAGCCCCAGCATTTT
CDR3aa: CATSRDPDEPQHF

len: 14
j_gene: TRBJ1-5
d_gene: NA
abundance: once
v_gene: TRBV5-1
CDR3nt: TGCGCCAGCAGCTTGGCCCTTGGGGGTCAGCCCCAGCATTTT
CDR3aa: CASSLALGGQPQHF

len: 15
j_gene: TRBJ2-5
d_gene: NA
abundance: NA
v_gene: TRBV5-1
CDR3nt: TGCGCCAGCAGCTCTCCAAGGACAGTCCCGGAGACCCAGTACTTC
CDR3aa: CASSSPRTVPETQYF

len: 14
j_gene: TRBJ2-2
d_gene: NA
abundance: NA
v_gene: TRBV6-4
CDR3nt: TGTGCCAGCAGTCCGGGGCCGAACACCGGGGAGCTGTTTTTT
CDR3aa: CASSPGPNTGELFF

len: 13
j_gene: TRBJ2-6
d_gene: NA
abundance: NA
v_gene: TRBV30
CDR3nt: TGTGCCTGGAGTGTACATGGGGCCAACGTCCTGACTTTC
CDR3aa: CAWSVHGANVLTF

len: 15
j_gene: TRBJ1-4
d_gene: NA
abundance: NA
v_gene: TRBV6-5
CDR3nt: TGTGCCAGCAGTTACTCATTCTCCCTGGGCGAAAAACTGTTTTTT
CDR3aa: CASSYSFSLGEKLFF

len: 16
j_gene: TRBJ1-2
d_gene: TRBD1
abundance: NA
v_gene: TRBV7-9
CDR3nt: TGTGCCAGCAGCTTAAACGCGACAGGGGGCAACTATGGCTACACCTTC
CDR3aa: CASSLNATGGNYGYTF

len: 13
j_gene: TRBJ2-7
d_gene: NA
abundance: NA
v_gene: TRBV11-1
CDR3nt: TGTGCCAGCAGTTACGGGGGGCAGGACGAGCAGTACTTC
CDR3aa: CASSYGGQDEQYF

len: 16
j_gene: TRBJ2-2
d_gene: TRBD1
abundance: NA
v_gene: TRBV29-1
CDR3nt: TGCAGCGTTGAGGGGGGGACAGGGGATAACACCGGGGAGCTGTTTTTT
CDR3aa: CSVEGGTGDNTGELFF

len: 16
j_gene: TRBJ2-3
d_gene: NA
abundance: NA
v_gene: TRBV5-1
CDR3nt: TGCGCCAGCAGCGGGGGGACCGATGGATGGACAGATACGCAGTATTTT
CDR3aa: CASSGGTDGWTDTQYF

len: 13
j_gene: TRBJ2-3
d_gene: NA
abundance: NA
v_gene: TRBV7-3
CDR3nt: TGTGCCAGCAGCGCTAGGACTACAGATACGCAGTATTTT
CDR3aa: CASSARTTDTQYF

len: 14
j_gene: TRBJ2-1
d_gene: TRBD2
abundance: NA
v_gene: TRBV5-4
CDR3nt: TGTGCCAGCAGTCCGGGACTAGCTGTCGATGAGCAGTTCTTC
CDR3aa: CASSPGLAVDEQFF

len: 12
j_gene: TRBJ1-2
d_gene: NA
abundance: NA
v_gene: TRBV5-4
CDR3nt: TGTGCCACCTGGGGAGCGCACTATGGCTACACCTTC
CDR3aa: CATWGAHYGYTF

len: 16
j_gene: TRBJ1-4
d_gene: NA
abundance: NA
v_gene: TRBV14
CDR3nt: TGTGCCAGCAGCCAAGTCGGGGGGTTGACTAATGAAAAACTGTTTTTT
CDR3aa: CASSQVGGLTNEKLFF

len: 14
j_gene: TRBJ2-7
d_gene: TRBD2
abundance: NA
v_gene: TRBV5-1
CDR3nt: TGCGCCAGCAGCTCTACCTTGACTAGCGGCGAGCAGTACTTC
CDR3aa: CASSSTLTSGEQYF

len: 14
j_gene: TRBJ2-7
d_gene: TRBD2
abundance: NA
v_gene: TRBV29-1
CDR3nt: TGCAGCGTGTCCGGACTAGCGGGAGTCGGCGAGCAGTACTTC
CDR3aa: CSVSGLAGVGEQYF

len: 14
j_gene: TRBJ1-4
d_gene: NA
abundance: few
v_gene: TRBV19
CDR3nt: TGTGCCAGTAGTATCTGGGGCTCTAATGAAAAACTGTTTTTT
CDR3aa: CASSIWGSNEKLFF

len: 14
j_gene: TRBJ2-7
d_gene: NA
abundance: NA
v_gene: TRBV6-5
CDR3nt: TGTGCCAGCAACCCGGACAGGGACTACTACGAGCAGTACTTC
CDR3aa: CASNPDRDYYEQYF

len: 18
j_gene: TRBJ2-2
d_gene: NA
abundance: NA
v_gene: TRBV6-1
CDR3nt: TGTGCCAGCCTTGAAGGGGGGTGGGAGGCTCAACAGACCGGGGAGCTGTTTTTT
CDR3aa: CASLEGGWEAQQTGELFF

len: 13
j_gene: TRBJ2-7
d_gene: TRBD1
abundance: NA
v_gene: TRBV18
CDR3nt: TGTGCCAGCTCATTTGGACAGGAGAACGAGCAGTACTTC
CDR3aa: CASSFGQENEQYF

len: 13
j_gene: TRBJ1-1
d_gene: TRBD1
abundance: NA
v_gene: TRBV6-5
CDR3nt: TGTGCCAGCAGTGACACGGCGGACAGGCCAGCTTTCTTT
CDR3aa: CASSDTADRPAFF

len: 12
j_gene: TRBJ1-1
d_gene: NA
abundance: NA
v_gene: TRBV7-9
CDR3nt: TGTGCCAGCAGCTCTGCAGGGGCTGAAGCTTTCTTT
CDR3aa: CASSSAGAEAFF

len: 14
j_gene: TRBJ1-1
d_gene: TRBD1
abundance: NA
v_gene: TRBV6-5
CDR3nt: TGTGCCAGCAGTGGGACAGGGATCGGCACTGAAGCTTTCTTT
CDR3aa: CASSGTGIGTEAFF

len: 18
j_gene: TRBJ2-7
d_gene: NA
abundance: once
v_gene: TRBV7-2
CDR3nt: TGTGCCAGCAGCTTATTCAAGGGCCGACCCCAATTCCACTACGAGCAGTACTTC
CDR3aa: CASSLFKGRPQFHYEQYF

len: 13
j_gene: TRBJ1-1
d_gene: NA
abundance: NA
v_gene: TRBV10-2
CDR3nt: TGCGCCAGCAGTGAACAGGCGAACACTGAAGCTTTCTTT
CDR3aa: CASSEQANTEAFF

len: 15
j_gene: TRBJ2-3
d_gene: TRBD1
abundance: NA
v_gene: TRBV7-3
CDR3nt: TGTGCCAGCAGCTCAACCGGACAGGGGGCAGATACGCAGTATTTT
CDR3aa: CASSSTGQGADTQYF

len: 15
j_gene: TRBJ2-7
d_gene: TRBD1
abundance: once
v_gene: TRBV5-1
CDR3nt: TGCGCCAGCAGCTTGGCACAGGGGGCTCCCAACGAGCAGTACTTC
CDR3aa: CASSLAQGAPNEQYF

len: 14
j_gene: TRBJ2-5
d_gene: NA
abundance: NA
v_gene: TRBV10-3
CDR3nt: TGTGCCATACGAAGGGGCTCGGGGCAAGAGACCCAGTACTTC
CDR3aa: CAIRRGSGQETQYF

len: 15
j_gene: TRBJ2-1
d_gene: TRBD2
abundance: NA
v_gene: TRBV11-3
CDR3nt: TGTGCCAGCAGCTTAGTATCAGCGGGAGTGGGTGAGCAGTTCTTC
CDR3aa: CASSLVSAGVGEQFF

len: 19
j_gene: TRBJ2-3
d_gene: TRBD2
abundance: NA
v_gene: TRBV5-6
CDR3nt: TGTGCCAGCAGCTTGTTCGGGACTAGCGGGAGTCAGGGCACAGATACGCAGTATTTT
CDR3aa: CASSLFGTSGSQGTDTQYF

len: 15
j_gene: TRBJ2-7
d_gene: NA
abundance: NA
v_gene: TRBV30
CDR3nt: TGTGCCTGGAGTGTAAAGCTAGGGAGGTCCTACGAGCAGTACTTC
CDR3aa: CAWSVKLGRSYEQYF

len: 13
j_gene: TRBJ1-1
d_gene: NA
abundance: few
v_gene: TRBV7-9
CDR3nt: TGTGCCAGCAGCTTAATCCAGACGTCTGAAGCTTTCTTT
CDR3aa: CASSLIQTSEAFF

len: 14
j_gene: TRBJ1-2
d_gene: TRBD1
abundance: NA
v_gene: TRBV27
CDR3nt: TGTGCCAGCAGTACACAGGGGGAAATCAATGGCTACACCTTC
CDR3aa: CASSTQGEINGYTF

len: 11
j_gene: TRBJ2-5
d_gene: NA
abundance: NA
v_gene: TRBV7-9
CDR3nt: TGTGCCAGCAGCGGCGGAGAGACCCAGTACTTC
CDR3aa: CASSGGETQYF

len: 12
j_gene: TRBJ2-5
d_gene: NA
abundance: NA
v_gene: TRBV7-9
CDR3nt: TGTGCCAGCAGCTTAGCATCGGAGACCCAGTACTTC
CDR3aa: CASSLASETQYF

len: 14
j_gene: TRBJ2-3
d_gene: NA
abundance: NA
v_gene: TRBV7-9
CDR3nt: TGTGCCAGCAGCTTGACCGGAATTTCAGATACGCAGTATTTT
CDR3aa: CASSLTGISDTQYF